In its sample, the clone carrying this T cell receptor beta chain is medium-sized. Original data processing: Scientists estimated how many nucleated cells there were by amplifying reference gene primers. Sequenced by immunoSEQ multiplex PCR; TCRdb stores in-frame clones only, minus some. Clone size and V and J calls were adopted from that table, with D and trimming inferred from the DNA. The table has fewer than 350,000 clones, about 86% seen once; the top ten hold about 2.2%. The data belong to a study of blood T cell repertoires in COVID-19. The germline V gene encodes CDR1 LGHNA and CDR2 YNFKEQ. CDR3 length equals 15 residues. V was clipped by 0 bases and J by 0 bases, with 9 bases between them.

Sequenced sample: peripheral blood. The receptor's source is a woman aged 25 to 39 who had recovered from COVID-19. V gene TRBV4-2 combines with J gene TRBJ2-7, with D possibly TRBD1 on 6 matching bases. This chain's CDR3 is CASSQDLDSSYEQYF. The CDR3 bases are TGTGCCAGCAGCCAAGATCTGGACAGCTCCTACGAGCAGTACTTC.